The 19 T cell receptor beta chains presented below share a single source sample, sequenced in a study of identical twins. TCRdb passed the 5' RACE reads through MiXCR, listing each CDR3 protein once. Of fewer than 900,000 distinct CDR3 sequences listed, approximately 21% are singletons. These data were also reused for a study on T cells expressing NK-cell markers.

Sequencing was performed on PBMCs. Source of these receptors: a woman in her late teens or twenties in good health.

This clonotype has just a few counts. The chain recombines TRBV7-9 with TRBJ2-1; the match to TRBD2 covers 8 bases. This CDR3 region has 14 residues. Germline-derived CDR1 and CDR2 are SEHNR and FQNEAQ (reference sequence). V was clipped by 4 bases and J by 6 bases; unmatched bases: 5. As DNA, the CDR3 is TGTGCCAGCAGCTCGGGACTAGAGTCCAATGAGCAGTTCTTC. Translated: CASSSGLESNEQFF.

For the CDR3, the DNA is TGCGCCAGCCACAGGGGAAGGGTGGCCTACGAGCAGTACTTC. It specifies CASHRGRVAYEQYF. J is TRBJ2-7 and V is TRBV5-1, with TRBD1 matching over 7 bases. The length of the CDR3 is 14 residues. Trimming at V came to 7 bases and at J to 2 bases, leaving 9 bases not matched to a gene. From germline, CDR1 is SGHRS and CDR2 YFSETQ.

This clonotype showed up just a few times. The chain uses TRBV5-5 and TRBJ2-1, with D perhaps TRBD1 or TRBD2 (5 bases each). Germline loops: CDR1 SGHKS, CDR2 YYEKEE (reference sequence). The CDR3 is made up of 15 amino acids. V lost 1 base and J 0 bases, leaving 8 bases between the germline ends. DNA for the CDR3: TGTGCCAGCAGCTTGACGGGGCCCTCCTACAATGAGCAGTTCTTC. Its protein is CASSLTGPSYNEQFF. Combining the CDR3 with reference TRBV5-5 and TRBJ2-1 gives the whole variable domain DAGVTQSPTHLIKTRGQQVTLRCSPISGHKSVSWYQQVLGQGPQFIFQYYEKEERGRGNFPDRFSARQFPNYSSELNVNALLLGDSALYLCASSLTGPSYNEQFFGPGTRLTVL.

The chain links TRBV7-8 to TRBJ2-3; a possible D gene is TRBD1 (5 bases). V gave up 1 base and J gave up 3 bases, with 11 bases separating them. The CDR3 has 15 amino acids. Germline-derived CDR1 and CDR2 are SGHVS and FQNEAQ. The CDR3 sequence is CASSLVGPGTDTQYF. The CDR3, as DNA: TGTGCCAGCAGCTTAGTCGGTCCAGGGACAGATACGCAGTATTTT.

V and J are TRBV6-5 and TRBJ2-5; TRBD2 aligns across 7 bases. Germline values: CDR1 MNHEY, CDR2 SVGAGI. The V and J ends lost 0 bases and 1 base, in that order; junction bases with no gene match: 14. This CDR3 has 19 residues. The CDR3 nucleotides read TGTGCCAGCAGTTACTCGAATTGGCGTTCGGGAGGCTTCCAAGAGACCCAGTACTTC. Its protein is CASSYSNWRSGGFQETQYF.

The V call is TRBV18, the J call TRBJ1-1; D is undetermined. Germline loops: CDR1 KGHSH, CDR2 LQKENI. The V end was cut by 1 base, the J end by 1 base, with 4 bases between. There are 13 residues in the CDR3. CDR3 residues: CASSPQKNTEAFF. For the CDR3, the DNA is TGTGCCAGCTCACCACAGAAGAACACTGAAGCTTTCTTT.

This clonotype was seen repeatedly, ten times or more. V gene TRBV20-1 combines with J gene TRBJ1-5, with TRBD1 matching over 7 bases. CDR1 is DFQATT, CDR2 SNEGSKA, per germline (reference sequence). Unmatched junction bases numbered 17, after V lost 4 bases and J lost 2 bases. The CDR3 contains 18 residues. The CDR3 loop reads CSAKPLGAGGAGNQPQHF. CDR3 DNA sequence: TGCAGTGCTAAGCCCCTCGGGGCAGGGGGTGCGGGCAATCAGCCCCAGCATTTT.

This clonotype was observed a handful of times. The chain uses TRBV5-1 and TRBJ2-7, with TRBD1 matching 8 bases. V was clipped by 3 bases and J by 2 bases; unmatched bases: 7. This CDR3 spans 15 amino acids. From germline, CDR1 is SGHRS and CDR2 YFSETQ. The CDR3 is CASSWDRTSAYEQYF. The CDR3 DNA reads TGCGCCAGCAGCTGGGACAGGACGAGTGCCTACGAGCAGTACTTC. Variable domain in full (rest from reference TRBV5-1 and TRBJ2-7): KAGVTQTPRYLIKTRGQQVTLSCSPISGHRSVSWYQQTPGQGLQFLFEYFSETQRNKGNFPGRFSGRQFSNSRSEMNVSTLELGDSALYLCASSWDRTSAYEQYFGPGTRLTVT.

Only a few counts were recorded for this clonotype. The V call is TRBV20-1, the J call TRBJ2-1; D is uncertain. V gave up 0 bases and J gave up 9 bases, with 9 bases separating them. Germline CDR1 reads DFQATT; CDR2 reads SNEGSKA (reference sequence). The CDR3 extends over 12 amino acids. CDR3 DNA sequence: TGCAGTGCTAGAGATCGTGGGTTTGAGCAGTTCTTC. This encodes CSARDRGFEQFF.

This clonotype came up a few times. This chain joins TRBV7-6 and TRBJ2-1; D is possibly TRBD1 or TRBD2 (5 bases each). The CDR3 is 17 amino acids. Germline V gene sequence: CDR1 SGHVS, CDR2 FNYEAQ. Trimming pared 2 bases from V and 5 bases from J, leaving 19 bases between. The CDR3, as DNA: TGTGCCAGCAGCTTAACATGGGACGCGAGGGGAGACAATGAGCAGTTCTTC. Translation: CASSLTWDARGDNEQFF.

This clonotype was detected many times. Relative to the germline gene, one junction end is altered; a read error may explain this. This sequence joins TRBV7-2 and TRBJ2-3, with a tentative D call TRBD1 (5 bases). There are 14 residues in the CDR3. Germline CDR1 is SGHTA and CDR2 is FQGNSA. DNA of the CDR3: TGCGCCAGCAGCTTGGTAGGGGCGACAGATACGCAGTATTTT. Its protein product is CASSLVGATDTQYF.

This chain connects TRBV10-3 to TRBJ2-7, with D unclear. CDR1 ENHRY and CDR2 SYGVKD come from the germline V gene. This CDR3 has 12 amino acids. The V end was cut by 8 bases, the J end by 2 bases, with 10 bases between. CDR3 coding DNA: TGTGCCATCTCCCCGGGTACCTACGAGCAGTACTTC. It is translated as CAISPGTYEQYF.

The chain links TRBV12-3 or TRBV12-4 to TRBJ2-3, with TRBD2 identical over 12 bases. J was trimmed by 6 bases and V by 2 bases; bases with no gene match: 3. The CDR3 is 15 residues long. CDR3 loop: CASSLLAGGVDTQYF. DNA of the CDR3: TGTGCCAGCAGTTTACTAGCGGGAGGGGTGGATACGCAGTATTTT.

The table lists this clonotype with a few counts. The J gene is TRBJ1-1, the V gene TRBV20-1; possible D gene TRBD1, 5 bases. V lost 3 bases and J 0 bases, leaving 11 bases between the germline ends. Looked up from germline, CDR1 is DFQATT and CDR2 is SNEGSKA (reference sequence). The CDR3 has 14 residues. DNA for the CDR3: TGCAGTGCTAGTACCGACAGAATGAACACTGAAGCTTTCTTT. The encoded protein is CSASTDRMNTEAFF.

The chain employs TRBV7-9 and TRBJ2-7, with 9 bases that match TRBD1. The germline V gene has CDR1 SEHNR and CDR2 FQNEAQ (reference sequence). CDR3 length equals 14 residues. V dropped 1 base and J dropped 6; count of bases not matched to a gene: 4. In DNA form, the CDR3 reads TGTGCCAGCAGCTTAGAACAGGGGGCATCCGAGCAGTACTTC. Its protein is CASSLEQGASEQYF.

This clonotype occurred a few times. This chain joins TRBV7-9 and TRBJ1-2, with 7 bases fitting TRBD1. This CDR3 spans 14 amino acids. V shed 2 bases and J 3 bases; nucleotides not matched to a gene: 3. The V gene's germline CDR1 is SEHNR and CDR2 FQNEAQ (reference sequence). The CDR3 DNA follows: TGTGCCAGCAGCTTACCCGGGACAGACTATGGCTACACCTTC. This translates into CASSLPGTDYGYTF.

V is TRBV7-6 and J is TRBJ2-3; 10 nucleotides agree with TRBD2. The CDR3 extends over 17 amino acids. Germline CDR1 and CDR2: SGHVS and FNYEAQ. V trimming: 5 bases; J trimming: 0 bases; junction bases outside the gene matches: 8. CDR3 amino acids: CASSALLAGESTDTQYF. The CDR3 DNA reads TGTGCCAGCAGCGCACTCCTAGCGGGGGAGAGCACAGATACGCAGTATTTT.

This clonotype was counted between two and nine times. The chain recombines TRBV20-1 with TRBJ2-5; D is ambiguous. This CDR3 comprises 11 residues. Germline lookup yields CDR1 DFQATT and CDR2 SNEGSKA (reference sequence). With 6 bases removed from V and 1 base from J, the gap between germline ends came to 6 bases. The CDR3 DNA is TGCAGTGCGGGTCCCCAAGAGACCCAGTACTTC. Translation gives CSAGPQETQYF.

The gene calls are TRBV12-3 or TRBV12-4 and TRBJ2-3, with TRBD2 identical over 11 bases. The CDR3 loop spans 20 amino acids. J lost 8 bases, V lost 0 bases, and 19 bases had no gene match. The CDR3 nucleotides are TGTGCCAGCAGTTTAGCCGCCACAAATAGCGGGAGGGCACCGTTTGGTACGCAGTATTTT. This sequence encodes CASSLAATNSGRAPFGTQYF.